What follows are 20 T cell receptor beta chains derived from one specimen sequenced in a study of blood T cells in healthy people across ages. A J-beta primer mix and a sample-barcoded 5' primer were used in a second PCR of about 7 to 12 cycles. Each CDR3 protein gets one entry after TCRdb re-called the 5' RACE reads with MiXCR. Among approximately 800,000 distinct CDR3 sequences listed, roughly 34% were seen once. Sequences were obtained from blood. Receptor source: a man aged 18 to 30 in good health.

This clonotype was counted only a few times. The genes are TRBV12-3 or TRBV12-4 and TRBJ1-5; 8 bases align to TRBD1. The ends lost 5 bases at V and 2 bases at J; junction bases unmatched: 5. The CDR3 length is 15 residues. CDR3 residues: CASSGGQVRNQPQHF. Here the CDR3 DNA reads TGTGCCAGCAGTGGGGGACAGGTCCGCAATCAGCCCCAGCATTTT.

The chain uses TRBV7-6 and TRBJ2-4, with D unresolved. The end of the DNA aligns better with TRBJ2-7, so the J call may be wrong. The CDR3 is 13 amino acids. Germline values: CDR1 SGHVS, CDR2 FNYEAQ. The DNA of the CDR3 is TGTGCCAGCAGCTCACAACCATATTACGAGCAGTACTTC. Its translation is CASSSQPYYEQYF.

In nucleotides, the CDR3 is TGTGCCAGCACGGGGACGGGACAGGGATCGAATTCACCCCTCCACTTT. Residues: CASTGTGQGSNSPLHF. This chain joins TRBV5-6 and TRBJ1-6, with 9 bases identical to TRBD1. This CDR3 contains 16 residues. The V gene's germline CDR1 is SGHDT and CDR2 YYEEEE. Trimming cost V 6 bases and J 7 bases; bases outside gene matches: 11.

This clonotype appeared a few times. The V and J genes are TRBV3-1 and TRBJ2-3; 8 bases map to TRBD1. Germline V gene sequence: CDR1 LGHDT, CDR2 YNNKEL (reference sequence). This CDR3 is built from 15 residues. Germline trimming cut 2 bases from V and 3 bases from J; bases unmatched to any gene: 4. This chain's CDR3 is CASSQQQGETDTQYF. The DNA for the CDR3 is TGTGCCAGCAGCCAACAACAGGGGGAAACAGATACGCAGTATTTT.

This chain joins TRBV6-6 and TRBJ1-5, with a tentative D call TRBD1 (5 bases). CDR3 length equals 14 residues. Between the trimmed V and J ends, which lost 8 bases and 0 bases, there was a span of 11 bases. Per the germline V gene, CDR1 is MNHNY and CDR2 is SVGAGI (reference sequence). CDR3 DNA: TGTGCCAGCGCCCAGGGCAATAGCAATCAGCCCCAGCATTTT. Translated, it gives CASAQGNSNQPQHF.

In this sample, this clonotype turned up a few times. The chain carries TRBV29-1 and TRBJ2-1; D gene ambiguous. The ends were cut back, 4 bases at V and 7 bases at J, with 5 bases in the middle. Germline V gives CDR1 SQVTM, CDR2 ANQGSEA. The CDR3 is 10 residues long. The CDR3 sequence: CSVGVNEQFF. CDR3 DNA sequence: TGCAGCGTTGGGGTTAATGAGCAGTTCTTC.

This chain uses TRBV20-1 with TRBJ1-2; D not resolved. V lost 0 bases, J lost 1 base, and 12 bases lay in between. The CDR3 consists of 15 residues. The V gene's germline CDR1 is DFQATT and CDR2 SNEGSKA (reference sequence). CDR3 loop: CSARELDELNYGYTF. DNA for the CDR3: TGCAGTGCTAGAGAATTAGACGAACTTAACTATGGCTACACCTTC.

As regards this clonotype: Being one base from a much bigger clone, this may be a read error. The V and J genes are TRBV4-3 and TRBJ1-2; TRBD1 matches 7 bases. Germline-derived CDR1 and CDR2 are LGHNA and YSLEER. This CDR3 comprises 15 residues. The CDR3 nucleotides are TGCGCCAGCAGCCAACCGGGACAGACGACCTATGACTACACCTTC. It specifies CASSQPGQTTYDYTF.

This clonotype has a single count. It may be a read error: a sequence one base away is much more abundant. The chain carries TRBV12-3 or TRBV12-4 and TRBJ2-4; D is possibly TRBD1 (5 bases). The DNA end favors TRBJ2-7, so the J call may be wrong. This CDR3 is built from 13 residues. CDR3 residues: CASRNLGVYEQYF. The CDR3 DNA reads as TGTGCCAGCAGGAACCTAGGGGTCTACGAGCAGTACTTC.

This rearrangement joins TRBV4-2 to TRBJ1-1; D unclear. V was shortened by 0 bases and J by 1 base, with 9 bases between the two germline ends. The germline CDR1 and CDR2 sequences are LGHNA and YNFKEQ. The CDR3 sequence is 15 residues long. The CDR3 is CASSQDTNRNTEAFF. CDR3 nucleotide sequence: TGTGCCAGCAGCCAAGATACCAACCGGAACACTGAAGCTTTCTTT.

Concerning this clonotype: The DNA is omitted, as the CDR3 cannot be located on it reliably, and the CDR3 follows TCRdb's listing. The J gene is TRBJ2-5, the V gene TRBV12-3 or TRBV12-4; TRBD1, as called in the table, went unchecked against the DNA. Termini included, the CDR3 measures 20 amino acids. The CDR3 sequence: CASSPDPAITQYFGPGTQYF.

The chain uses TRBV4-2 and TRBJ2-5, with 8 bases identical to TRBD2. Germline-derived CDR1 and CDR2 are LGHNA and YNFKEQ. This CDR3 spans 17 amino acids. Trimming at V came to 1 base and at J to 2 bases, leaving 9 bases not matched to a gene. CDR3 in DNA: TGTGCCAGCAGCCAAGGCGCGGGGGGCTCGGTACAAGAGACCCAGTACTTC. Translated, it gives CASSQGAGGSVQETQYF.

This chain uses TRBV7-2 with TRBJ1-4, with D possibly TRBD1 on 6 matching bases. CDR3 length equals 15 residues. Germline V gene sequence: CDR1 SGHTA, CDR2 FQGNSA. The germline V and J ends were trimmed by 1 base and 8 bases, with 14 bases remaining between them. CDR3 in amino acids: CASSLGSRGLEKLFF. The CDR3 DNA sequence: TGTGCCAGCAGCTTAGGGAGTAGGGGGTTGGAAAAACTGTTTTTT.

The V gene is TRBV20-1, the J gene TRBJ1-5; 9 positions agree with TRBD1. The germline gives CDR1 DFQATT, CDR2 SNEGSKA (reference sequence). The CDR3 contains 16 residues. Trimming removed 0 bases from V and 11 bases from J; junction bases left unmatched: 14. DNA of the CDR3: TGCAGTGCTAGAGATAGTGAGGGACAGGGCTTATGGGCCCAGCATTTT. It specifies CSARDSEGQGLWAQHF.

V is TRBV7-9 and J is TRBJ2-1, with a possible D match to TRBD1 (7 bases). Deletions cut 6 bases from V and 16 bases from J, with 28 bases between. The length of the CDR3 is 15 residues. Germline CDR1 reads SEHNR; CDR2 reads FQNEAQ (reference sequence). The CDR3 sequence: CASSPTGTSYNERFF. The DNA of the CDR3 is TGTGCCAGCAGTCCGACAGGGACTTCCTACAATGAGCGCTTCTTC.

This clonotype was recorded at least ten times. The rearrangement links TRBV4-3 to TRBJ1-2; the D is unclear. In germline, CDR1 is LGHNA, CDR2 YSLEER. CDR3 length: 16 amino acids. Deletions cut 0 bases from V and 4 bases from J, with 15 bases between. CDR3 bases: TGCGCCAGCAGCCAAGAGGACCGGGGAGGGCTCTATGGCTACACCTTC. It specifies CASSQEDRGGLYGYTF.

V is TRBV4-3 and J is TRBJ1-2; D not certain. The germline gives CDR1 LGHNA, CDR2 YSLEER. Trimming left V 0 bases short and J 1 base short, with 12 bases between. The CDR3 is 16 amino acids. The DNA of the CDR3 is TGCGCCAGCAGCCAAGAAGGGCAGCCATATAACTATGGCTACACCTTC. Its protein is CASSQEGQPYNYGYTF.

This clonotype has a handful of counts. The CDR3 sequence is CASSTRRDNNEQFF. In DNA, the CDR3 is TGTGCCAGCAGCACGCGCCGGGACAACAATGAGCAGTTCTTC. The chain is built from TRBV3-1 and TRBJ2-1; D perhaps matches TRBD1 (6 bases). Germline CDR1 and CDR2: LGHDT and YNNKEL (reference sequence). V was cut by 5 bases and J by 5 bases, with 13 bases left in between. CDR3 size: 14 residues.

The table lists this clonotype with a few counts. This chain links TRBV2 with TRBJ2-7, with D possibly being TRBD2 (7 bases). CDR3 size: 18 residues. Germline V gene lookup returns CDR1 SNHLY and CDR2 FYNNEI. V lost 2 bases and J 1 base, leaving 21 bases between the germline ends. This CDR3 reads CASSELAGAVVTSYEQYF. CDR3 bases: TGTGCCAGCAGTGAACTGGCGGGGGCTGTAGTAACGTCCTACGAGCAGTACTTC.

This clonotype appeared a single time. This sequence joins TRBV6-6 and TRBJ1-5; D might be TRBD1 (6 bases). Germline assignment: CDR1 MNHNY and CDR2 SVGAGI (reference sequence). Trimming stripped 5 bases from V and 1 base from J, with 15 bases between. The CDR3 totals 16 residues. CDR3 loop: CASSDNRVSSNQPQHF. In DNA, the CDR3 is TGTGCCAGCAGTGACAACAGGGTTTCGAGCAATCAGCCCCAGCATTTT.